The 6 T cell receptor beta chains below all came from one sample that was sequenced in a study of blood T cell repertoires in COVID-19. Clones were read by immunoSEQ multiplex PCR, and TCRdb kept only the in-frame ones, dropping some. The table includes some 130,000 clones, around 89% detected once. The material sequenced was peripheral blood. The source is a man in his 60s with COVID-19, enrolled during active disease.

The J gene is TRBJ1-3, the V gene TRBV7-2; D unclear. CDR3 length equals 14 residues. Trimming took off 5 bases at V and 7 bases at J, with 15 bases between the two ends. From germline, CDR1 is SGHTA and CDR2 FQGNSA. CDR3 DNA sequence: TGTGCCAGCAGCGACCCGGGATTCGGGAACACCATATATTTT. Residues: CASSDPGFGNTIYF.

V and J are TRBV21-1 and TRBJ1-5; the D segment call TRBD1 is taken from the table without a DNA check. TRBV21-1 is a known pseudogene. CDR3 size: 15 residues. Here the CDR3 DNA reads TGTGCCAGCCGGCCAGGGGAAGGAGGCAATCAGCCCCAGCATTTT. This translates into CASRPGEGGNQPQHF.

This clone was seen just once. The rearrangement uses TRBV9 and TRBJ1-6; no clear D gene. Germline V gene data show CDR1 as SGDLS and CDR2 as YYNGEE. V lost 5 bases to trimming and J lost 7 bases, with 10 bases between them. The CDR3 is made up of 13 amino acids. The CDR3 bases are TGTGCCAGCAGGCCCGATCAGAATTCACCCCTCCACTTT. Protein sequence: CASRPDQNSPLHF.

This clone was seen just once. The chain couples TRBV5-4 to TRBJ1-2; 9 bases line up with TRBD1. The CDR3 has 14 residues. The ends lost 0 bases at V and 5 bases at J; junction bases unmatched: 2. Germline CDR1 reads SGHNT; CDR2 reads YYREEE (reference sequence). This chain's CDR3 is CASSLADRGYGYTF. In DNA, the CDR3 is TGTGCCAGCAGCTTGGCAGACAGGGGGTATGGCTACACCTTC.

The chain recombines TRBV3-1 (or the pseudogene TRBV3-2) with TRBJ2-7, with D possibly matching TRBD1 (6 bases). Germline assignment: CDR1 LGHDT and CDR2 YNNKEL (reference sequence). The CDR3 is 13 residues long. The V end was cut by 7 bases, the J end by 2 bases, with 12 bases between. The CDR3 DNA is TGTGCCAGCACCTCGGCAGGGGCCTACGAGCAGTACTTC. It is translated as CASTSAGAYEQYF.

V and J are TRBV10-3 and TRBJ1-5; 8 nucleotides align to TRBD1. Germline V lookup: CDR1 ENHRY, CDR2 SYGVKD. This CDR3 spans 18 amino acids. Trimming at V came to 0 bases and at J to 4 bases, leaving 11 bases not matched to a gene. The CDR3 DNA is TGTGCCATCAGTGAGTCGGGCGACAGGGGAGGAAGTAATCAGCCCCAGCATTTT. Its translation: CAISESGDRGGSNQPQHF.